Below are 27 T cell receptor beta chains sequenced from a single sample in a study of response to subunit inactivated influenza vaccine. In TCRdb, the RT-PCR reads were re-called with MiXCR into one record per CDR3 protein. Here the sample spans under 800,000 distinct CDR3 sequences, approximately 15% being singletons. This specimen consisted of PBMCs from blood, obtained around 14 days before vaccination. The receptor source for this set is a man aged 45-65 years who received an inactivated influenza vaccine.

This chain connects TRBV29-1 to TRBJ2-5, with D perhaps TRBD1 or TRBD2 (5 bases each). Germline CDR1 is SQVTM and CDR2 is ANQGSEA. The CDR3 sequence is 12 residues long. V gave up 5 bases and J gave up 5 bases, with 12 bases separating them. CDR3 coding DNA: TGCAGCGTTACTCCGGGGCGGGAGACCCAGTACTTC. It yields the protein CSVTPGRETQYF.

This clonotype has a handful of counts. The CDR3 DNA reads TGCGCCAGCAGCTTGGACCAGTTGAACACTGAAGCTTTCTTT. This sequence encodes CASSLDQLNTEAFF. The chain joins TRBV5-1 to TRBJ1-1; D remains ambiguous. V lost 0 bases and J lost 0, with 6 bases in between. The CDR3 loop spans 14 amino acids. CDR1 is SGHRS, CDR2 YFSETQ, per germline.

In DNA form, the CDR3 reads TGTGCCAGCAAAAGTAGCGCGTACAATGAGCAGTTCTTC. It translates to CASKSSAYNEQFF. This chain links TRBV7-8 with TRBJ2-1; TRBD2 might be the D (5 bases). The CDR3 loop spans 13 amino acids. Germline V lookup: CDR1 SGHVS, CDR2 FQNEAQ. The V end was cut by 7 bases, the J end by 4 bases, with 11 bases between.

The chain combines TRBV5-1 with TRBJ2-7; possible D gene TRBD1, 6 bases. CDR3 length: 16 residues. V shed 2 bases and J shed 5 bases, with 20 bases lying between them. Germline V lookup: CDR1 SGHRS, CDR2 YFSETQ. CDR3 sequence (DNA): TGCGCCAGCAGCTTAAACGGGCTCCAGGGGCAGGACGAGCAGTACTTC. Protein product: CASSLNGLQGQDEQYF.

This clonotype was seen a handful of times. Since the CDR3 does not end with the conserved phenylalanine or tryptophan, this likely comes from a read error. The limits of the CDR3 on the DNA are not certain, so only TCRdb's listed CDR3 is given. The J gene is TRBJ2-3, the V gene TRBV6-6; the D call in the table, TRBD2, was not verified against the DNA. The CDR3 adds up to 13 amino acids, both ends counted. CDR1 is MNHNY, CDR2 SVGAGI, per germline (reference sequence). The CDR3 here is CASSWGVAGGPVL.

This clonotype was observed a handful of times. The chain carries TRBV6-1 and TRBJ2-1; 8 bases line up with TRBD2. This CDR3 has 16 residues. Trimming at V came to 5 bases and at J to 4 bases, leaving 10 bases not matched to a gene. Germline CDR1 and CDR2: MNHNS and SASEGT. The CDR3 spells CASSPRGGPIYNEQFF. CDR3 DNA sequence: TGTGCCAGCAGTCCGCGCGGGGGGCCCATATACAATGAGCAGTTCTTC.

The chain combines TRBV27 with TRBJ2-7; 10 nucleotides match TRBD1. Trimming removed 6 bases from V and 4 bases from J; junction bases left unmatched: 6. CDR1 and CDR2 (germline): MNHEY, SMNVEV (reference sequence). The CDR3 extends over 14 amino acids. The CDR3 sequence: CASSTDRGRYEQYF. The DNA of the CDR3 is TGTGCCAGCAGCACGGACAGGGGGAGGTACGAGCAGTACTTC.

In its sample, this clonotype was seen a few times. The chain combines TRBV11-2 with TRBJ1-2; D remains unclear. CDR3 length: 13 amino acids. Germline lookup yields CDR1 SGHAT and CDR2 FQNNGV. V lost 4 bases and J lost 6, with 12 bases in between. The CDR3 is CASSSGRVDGYTF. CDR3 in DNA: TGTGCCAGCAGCTCCGGACGGGTGGATGGCTACACCTTC.

This clonotype turned up a few times. The chain combines TRBV13 with TRBJ2-5, with TRBD2 matching 11 bases. V shed 5 bases, J shed 5 bases, and the junction held 10 bases outside the gene matches. The CDR3 contains 16 residues. Germline V gene sequence: CDR1 PRHDT, CDR2 FYEKMQ (reference sequence). CDR3 coding DNA: TGTGCCAGCAGCCAGGCGACTAGCGGGGATTCGGAGACCCAGTACTTC. This encodes CASSQATSGDSETQYF.

The gene calls are TRBV7-2 and TRBJ2-3, with TRBD2 identical over 14 bases. Per the germline V gene, CDR1 is SGHTA and CDR2 is FQGNSA. The V and J ends lost 0 bases and 4 bases, in that order; junction bases with no gene match: 6. CDR3 length: 18 amino acids. CDR3 amino acids: CASSLAGTSGSWADTQYF. The CDR3 DNA reads as TGTGCCAGCAGCTTAGCGGGGACTAGCGGGAGTTGGGCAGATACGCAGTATTTT.

In this sample, this clonotype turned up a few times. V usage is TRBV20-1 and J usage is TRBJ2-1; possibly TRBD2 for D (6 bases). The V and J ends lost 0 bases and 4 bases respectively, with 13 bases between them. CDR1 is DFQATT, CDR2 SNEGSKA, per germline (reference sequence). The CDR3 has 15 residues. CDR3 DNA: TGCAGTGCTAGAGATAGGGAGGACATATACAATGAGCAGTTCTTC. Protein product: CSARDREDIYNEQFF.

This clonotype was found a few times. The chain is built from TRBV10-3 and TRBJ1-5, with a tentative D call TRBD1 (6 bases). The germline gives CDR1 ENHRY, CDR2 SYGVKD. Trimming took off 4 bases at V and 0 bases at J, with 7 bases between the two ends. This CDR3 region has 14 residues. CDR3 in DNA: TGTGCCATCAGTGGGACAGTTAGCAATCAGCCCCAGCATTTT. Translated: CAISGTVSNQPQHF.

The chain recombines TRBV11-2 with TRBJ2-3; 9 bases are a match to TRBD1. The CDR3 has 15 amino acids. The germline CDR1 and CDR2 sequences are SGHAT and FQNNGV. J gave up 6 bases and V 7 bases, and 11 bases lay outside the gene matches. In nucleotides, the CDR3 is TGTGCCAGCACTGACGCCGGGACAGGGTGGGATACGCAGTATTTT. Amino acids: CASTDAGTGWDTQYF.

This clonotype has a handful of counts. J is TRBJ2-4 and V is TRBV3-1; weak D call: TRBD1 (6 bases). The germline CDR1 and CDR2 sequences are LGHDT and YNNKEL (reference sequence). Trimming removed 2 bases from V and 0 bases from J, with 14 bases in between. The CDR3 loop spans 17 amino acids. CDR3 in amino acids: CASSQIWTDLAKNIQYF. In DNA form, the CDR3 reads TGTGCCAGCAGCCAAATATGGACAGATTTAGCCAAAAACATTCAGTACTTC.

The CDR3 loop reads CASSLGIPGTTNYGYTF. CDR3 coding DNA: TGCGCCAGCAGCTTGGGCATCCCCGGGACAACTAACTATGGCTACACCTTC. This sequence joins TRBV5-1 and TRBJ1-2; a possible D gene is TRBD1 (6 bases). Trimming removed 0 bases from V and 0 bases from J, with 15 bases in between. The germline V gene has CDR1 SGHRS and CDR2 YFSETQ. This CDR3 region has 17 residues. The variable domain in full, completed from reference TRBV5-1 and TRBJ1-2, reads KAGVTQTPRYLIKTRGQQVTLSCSPISGHRSVSWYQQTPGQGLQFLFEYFSETQRNKGNFPGRFSGRQFSNSRSEMNVSTLELGDSALYLCASSLGIPGTTNYGYTFGSGTRLTVV.

J is TRBJ2-7 and V is TRBV4-3; possible D gene TRBD1, 6 bases. Trimming left V 2 bases short and J 2 bases short, with 10 bases between. CDR3 length: 14 residues. Germline CDR1 reads LGHNA; CDR2 reads YSLEER. This chain's CDR3 is CASSQQGKAYEQYF. CDR3 nucleotide sequence: TGCGCCAGCAGCCAACAGGGGAAAGCCTACGAGCAGTACTTC.

This clonotype has just a few counts. The chain links TRBV11-3 to TRBJ2-1; D is ambiguous. Per the germline V gene, CDR1 is SGHNT and CDR2 is YENEEA. This CDR3 has 13 amino acids. V lost 1 base, J lost 9 bases, and 10 bases lay in between. CDR3 bases: TGTGCCAGCAGCTTAGTTGGCTCCGGTGAGCAGTTCTTC. It translates to CASSLVGSGEQFF. The full variable domain, in which reference TRBV11-3 and TRBJ2-1 provide the parts outside the CDR3, is EAGVVQSPRYKIIEKKQPVAFWCNPISGHNTLYWYLQNLGQGPELLIRYENEEAVDDSQLPKDRFSAERLKGVDSTLKIQPAELGDSAVYLCASSLVGSGEQFFGPGTRLTVL.

This chain joins TRBV4-3 and TRBJ2-7, with 7 nucleotides matching TRBD1. This CDR3 has 16 residues. V shed 4 bases and J 1 base; nucleotides not matched to a gene: 10. Germline CDR1 reads LGHNA; CDR2 reads YSLEER. The CDR3 coding sequence is TGCGCCAGCAGCCGAGGCGGACAGGAACCGTCCTACGAGCAGTACTTC. Its protein product is CASSRGGQEPSYEQYF.

This sequence joins TRBV20-1 and TRBJ2-1; no firm D call. The CDR3 length is 14 residues. Trimming shortened V by 5 bases and J by 5 bases, and 16 bases separated the two germline ends. Per germline, CDR1 DFQATT and CDR2 SNEGSKA (reference sequence). The CDR3 sequence is CSARHGPRNNEQFF. In DNA form, the CDR3 reads TGCAGTGCTCGTCACGGGCCGCGTAACAATGAGCAGTTCTTC.

This clonotype was picked up a small number of times. This chain links TRBV5-1 with TRBJ1-2; the D gene is possibly TRBD1 (6 bases). CDR1 is SGHRS, CDR2 YFSETQ, per germline. This CDR3 contains 14 residues. Deletions cut 0 bases from V and 7 bases from J, with 13 bases between. CDR3 sequence: CASSLEEGVGGYTF. CDR3 coding DNA: TGCGCCAGCAGCTTGGAAGAGGGGGTGGGTGGCTACACCTTC.

The table lists this clonotype with a few counts. V gene TRBV27 combines with J gene TRBJ2-1; 7 nucleotides line up with TRBD1. The CDR3 sequence is 15 residues long. V lost 7 bases, J lost 6 bases, and 12 bases stayed unmatched. Germline loops: CDR1 MNHEY, CDR2 SMNVEV (reference sequence). In DNA, the CDR3 is TGTGCCAGCACCTCGACAGGGAAGAATTCCAATGAGCAGTTCTTC. Amino acid sequence: CASTSTGKNSNEQFF.

There are a few counts of this clonotype. The genes are TRBV5-1 and TRBJ1-1, with a possible D match to TRBD1 (5 bases). V lost 0 bases, J lost 1 base, and 10 bases lay in between. The germline CDR1 and CDR2 sequences are SGHRS and YFSETQ. The CDR3 has 15 amino acids. The CDR3 loop reads CASSLETGGNTEAFF. The CDR3 DNA reads TGCGCCAGCAGCTTGGAAACAGGTGGGAACACTGAAGCTTTCTTT.

This chain links TRBV7-2 with TRBJ1-4; 9 bases fit TRBD1. This CDR3 spans 16 amino acids. Germline V gene data show CDR1 as SGHTA and CDR2 as FQGNSA. J was trimmed by 3 bases and V by 3 bases; bases with no gene match: 5. DNA for the CDR3: TGTGCCAGCAGCTTCGGGGGACAGGGTGCTAATGAAAAACTGTTTTTT. Protein sequence: CASSFGGQGANEKLFF.

This clonotype turned up a few times. The chain combines TRBV7-9 with TRBJ2-2; either TRBD1 or TRBD2 may supply D (5 bases each). CDR1 SEHNR and CDR2 FQNEAQ come from the germline V gene (reference sequence). This CDR3 is built from 16 residues. V lost 4 bases to trimming and J lost 5 bases, with 17 bases between them. CDR3 sequence: CASSSLWGIGTGELFF. The CDR3 bases are TGTGCCAGCAGCTCCTTGTGGGGGATTGGGACCGGGGAGCTGTTTTTT.

This clonotype was picked up a small number of times. The chain combines TRBV7-2 with TRBJ2-5, with 8 bases identical to TRBD2. The trim removed 4 bases at V and 5 bases at J, leaving 12 bases unmatched. CDR3 length: 16 amino acids. The germline CDR1 and CDR2 sequences are SGHTA and FQGNSA. The CDR3 here is CASSYRPGGPGETQYF. Written as DNA, the CDR3 is TGTGCCAGCAGCTACCGACCGGGGGGGCCGGGGGAGACCCAGTACTTC.

This clonotype was recorded once. This chain connects TRBV7-8 to TRBJ2-1; possibly TRBD1 or TRBD2 for D (5 bases each). The CDR3 has 15 residues. V lost 0 bases and J 5 bases, leaving 11 bases between the germline ends. The germline gives CDR1 SGHVS, CDR2 FQNEAQ. CDR3 region: CASSLAPGAHNEQFF. CDR3 DNA sequence: TGTGCCAGCAGCTTAGCGCCCGGGGCCCACAATGAGCAGTTCTTC.

In its sample, this clonotype was seen many times. V and J are TRBV5-6 and TRBJ2-4; TRBD1 is a possible D gene (5 bases). The length of the CDR3 is 15 residues. V lost 1 base, J lost 7 bases, and 15 bases lay in between. Per the germline V gene, CDR1 is SGHDT and CDR2 is YYEEEE. The CDR3 spells CASSLSGAGMNIQYF. DNA for the CDR3: TGTGCCAGCAGCTTGTCTGGGGCAGGGATGAACATTCAGTACTTC.